The present T cell receptor (beta chain) was sequenced within a study of T-cell reconstitution after alpha-beta-depleted transplantation in children. Unique molecular identifiers were built into the TCRbeta library. TCRdb re-analysed the PCR reads in MiXCR, keeping a single row per CDR3 protein. This table has a few hundred thousand distinct CDR3 sequences, roughly 25% appearing once. This CDR3 has 17 amino acids. Trimming took 5 bases from V and 0 from J; bases not matched to a gene: 3. Germline V gene data show CDR1 as ENHRY and CDR2 as SYGVKD. This clonotype was counted only a few times. The receptor was isolated from a male patient younger than 18 who had a stem cell transplant for acute lymphoblastic leukemia, so the T cells may come from the graft donor. This sequence joins TRBV10-3 and TRBJ2-1, with 14 bases that match TRBD2. The sequenced sample was PBMCs, mostly from graft donor cells, obtained 180 days after TCRalphabeta/CD19-depleted stem cell transplant. DNA of the CDR3: TGTGCCATCAGTAGGGGGACTAGCGGGAGCTCCTACAATGAGCAGTTCTTC. Protein sequence: CAISRGTSGSSYNEQFF.